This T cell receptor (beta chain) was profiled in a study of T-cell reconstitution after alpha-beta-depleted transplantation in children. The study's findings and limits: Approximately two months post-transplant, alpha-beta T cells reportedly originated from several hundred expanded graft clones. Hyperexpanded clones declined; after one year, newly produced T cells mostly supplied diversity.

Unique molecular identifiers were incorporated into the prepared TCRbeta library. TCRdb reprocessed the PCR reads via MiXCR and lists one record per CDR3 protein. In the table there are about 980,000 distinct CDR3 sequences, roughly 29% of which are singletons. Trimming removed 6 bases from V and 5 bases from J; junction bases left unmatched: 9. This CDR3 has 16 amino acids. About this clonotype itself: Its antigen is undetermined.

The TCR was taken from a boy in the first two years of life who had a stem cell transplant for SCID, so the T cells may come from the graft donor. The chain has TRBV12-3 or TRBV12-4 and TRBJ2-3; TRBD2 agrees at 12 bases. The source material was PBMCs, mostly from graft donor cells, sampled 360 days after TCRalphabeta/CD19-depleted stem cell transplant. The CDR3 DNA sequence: TGTGCCAGCAGGCGGACTAGCGGGACCCTGGGAGATACGCAGTATTTT. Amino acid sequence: CASRRTSGTLGDTQYF.